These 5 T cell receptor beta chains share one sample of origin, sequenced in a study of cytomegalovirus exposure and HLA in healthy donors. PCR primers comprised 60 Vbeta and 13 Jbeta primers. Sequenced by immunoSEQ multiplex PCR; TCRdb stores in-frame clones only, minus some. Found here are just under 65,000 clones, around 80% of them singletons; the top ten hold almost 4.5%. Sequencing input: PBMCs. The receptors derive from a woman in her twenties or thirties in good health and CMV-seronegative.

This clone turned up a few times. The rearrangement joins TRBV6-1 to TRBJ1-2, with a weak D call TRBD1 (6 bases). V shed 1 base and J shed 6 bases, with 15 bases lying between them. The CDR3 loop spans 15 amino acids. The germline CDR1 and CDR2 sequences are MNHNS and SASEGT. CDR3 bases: TGTGCCAGCAGTGAAGGGGTGAGGGGGTTCGATGGCTACACCTTC. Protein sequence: CASSEGVRGFDGYTF.

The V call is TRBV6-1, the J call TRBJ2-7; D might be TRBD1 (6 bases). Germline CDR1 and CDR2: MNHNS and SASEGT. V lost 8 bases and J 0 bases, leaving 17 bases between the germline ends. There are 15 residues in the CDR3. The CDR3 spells CASSPHRAVSYEQYF. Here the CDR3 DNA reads TGTGCCAGCTCCCCGCACAGGGCGGTCTCCTACGAGCAGTACTTC.

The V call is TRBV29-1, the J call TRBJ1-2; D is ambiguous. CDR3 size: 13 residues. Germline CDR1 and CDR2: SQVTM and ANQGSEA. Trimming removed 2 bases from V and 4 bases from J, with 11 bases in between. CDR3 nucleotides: TGCAGCGTTGAACCCCTGGGCATCTATGGCTACACCTTC. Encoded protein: CSVEPLGIYGYTF.

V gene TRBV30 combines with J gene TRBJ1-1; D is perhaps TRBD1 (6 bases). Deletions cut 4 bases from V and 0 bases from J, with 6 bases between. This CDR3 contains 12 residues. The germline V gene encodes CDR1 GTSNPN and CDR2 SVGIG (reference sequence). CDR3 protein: CAWTGVNTEAFF. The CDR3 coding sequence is TGTGCCTGGACAGGGGTGAACACTGAAGCTTTCTTT.

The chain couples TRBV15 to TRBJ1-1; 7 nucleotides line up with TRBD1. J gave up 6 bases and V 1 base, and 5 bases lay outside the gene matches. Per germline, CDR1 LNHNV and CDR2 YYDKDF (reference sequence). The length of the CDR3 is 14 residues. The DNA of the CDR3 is TGTGCCACCAGCAGAGGAACAGGGGTATCTGAAGCTTTCTTT. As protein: CATSRGTGVSEAFF.